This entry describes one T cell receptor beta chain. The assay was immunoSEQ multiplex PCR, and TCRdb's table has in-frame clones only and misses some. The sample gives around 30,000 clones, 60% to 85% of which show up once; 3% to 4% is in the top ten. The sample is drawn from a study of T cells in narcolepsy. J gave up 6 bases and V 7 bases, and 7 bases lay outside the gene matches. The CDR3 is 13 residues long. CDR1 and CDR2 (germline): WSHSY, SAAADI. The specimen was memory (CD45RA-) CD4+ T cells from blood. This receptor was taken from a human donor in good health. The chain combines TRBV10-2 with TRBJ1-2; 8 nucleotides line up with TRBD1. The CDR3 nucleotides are TGCGCCAGCACGATGAGGACAGGGAATGGCTACACCTTC. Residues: CASTMRTGNGYTF.